Listed here is a single T cell receptor beta chain. Patients in Seattle were enrolled during active infection, then followed longitudinally. This record belongs to a study of blood T cell repertoires in COVID-19. Study-wide background: The study drew acute and convalescent COVID-19 samples from the United States, Italy and Spain. From T cells, B-cell-depleted T cells, or PBMCs came the material, which was cDNA or gDNA.

CDR3 length: 17 residues. V dropped 1 base and J dropped 7; count of bases not matched to a gene: 6. The germline V gene encodes CDR1 KGHSH and CDR2 LQKENI. The authors' processing: For nucleated cells, counts were estimated from reference gene primer amplification. Produced via immunoSEQ multiplex PCR; TCRdb's table is partial and in-frame only. The V and J calls and clone size were taken over from that table, and D and trimming were inferred from the DNA. The sample has about 480,000 clones; about 88% are singletons. This sequence was found in a man younger than 35 with COVID-19, enrolled during active disease. The chain joins TRBV18 to TRBJ2-2; TRBD2 aligns across 13 bases. Sequencing used peripheral blood. CDR3 sequence: CASSPQTSGRQVGELFF. The CDR3 nucleotides read TGTGCCAGCTCACCACAGACTAGCGGGAGGCAAGTCGGGGAGCTGTTTTTT.